This paragraph covers one TCR beta chain sequence. Antigen unknown. Deletions cut 2 bases from V and 1 base from J, with 12 bases between. The CDR3 is made up of 15 amino acids. Germline CDR1 MGHRA, CDR2 YSYEKL. This sample is part of a study of T cell repertoires in cytomegalovirus infection. Study summary: Selected CMV epitopes included recently identified HLA-C-restricted ones as well as well-studied HLA-B-restricted ones. Signatures in public TCR beta sequences pointed to both CMV infection and matching HLA type.

TCRdb recomputed calls from the reads with MiXCR, one row per CDR3 protein. The table records about 110,000 distinct CDR3 sequences, approximately 45% of them present only once. Whole-study results and caveats: Across the ex vivo response, the dominant clonotypes were HLA-C-restricted CMV-specific TCR beta clonotypes.

This TCR was recovered from a human donor in good health (CMV status not recorded). Some clones in this sample may be carry-over from other donors' samples. Sequenced here: CD8+ T cells from cultured PBMCs, sampled from culture after CMV antigen stimulation. The rearrangement joins TRBV4-1 to TRBJ2-7; D might be TRBD1 (6 bases). CDR3 region: CASSQIAGVSYEQYF. The CDR3 DNA is TGCGCCAGCAGCCAAATCGCAGGGGTTTCCTACGAGCAGTACTTC.